Here is one T cell receptor (beta chain) with its context. CDR1 is GTSNPN and CDR2 is SVGIG in the germline V gene (reference sequence). This CDR3 has 15 residues. Trimming removed 3 bases at V and 5 bases at J, with 19 bases between. TCRdb's table, derived via immunoSEQ multiplex PCR, lists solely in-frame clones and lacks some. In the table there are 200,000 to 300,000 clones, just under 85% of which are singletons. This entry comes from a study of blood T cell repertoires in COVID-19. The receptor was derived from a woman in her sixties or seventies with active or convalescent COVID-19. V usage is TRBV30 and J usage is TRBJ2-5, with D possibly matching TRBD1 (6 bases). Sequences were obtained from peripheral blood. CDR3 sequence reads: CAWSDLWGLGETQYF. As DNA, the CDR3 is TGTGCCTGGAGCGACCTATGGGGGCTCGGGGAGACCCAGTACTTC.